The next 3 T cell receptor beta chains were all read from a single sample in a study of cytomegalovirus exposure and HLA in healthy donors. The PCR contained 60 Vbeta and 13 Jbeta primers. Clones were read by immunoSEQ multiplex PCR, and TCRdb kept only the in-frame ones, dropping some. The table shows approximately 170,000 clones, with 77% occurring only once. Sample: PBMCs. These receptors all stem from a female donor in good health and CMV-seronegative.

This chain joins TRBV6-5 and TRBJ2-1; TRBD1 agrees at 10 bases. After removal of 4 bases from V and 1 base from J, the junction contained 1 base not matched to a gene. Germline V gives CDR1 MNHEY, CDR2 SVGAGI. CDR3 size: 15 residues. DNA of the CDR3: TGTGCCAGCAGTTCGGACAGGGGGTCCTACAATGAGCAGTTCTTC. Its protein is CASSSDRGSYNEQFF.

The chain couples TRBV4-1 to TRBJ2-2, with D perhaps TRBD1 (6 bases). Trimming cost V 4 bases and J 0 bases, with 12 bases left between them. The length of the CDR3 is 16 residues. Germline values: CDR1 MGHRA, CDR2 YSYEKL. The CDR3 sequence is CASSLMDSANTGELFF. The DNA of the CDR3 is TGCGCCAGCAGCCTTATGGACAGCGCGAACACCGGGGAGCTGTTTTTT.

The chain carries TRBV6-5 and TRBJ2-5, with 7 positions matching TRBD2. V trimming: 10 bases; J trimming: 2 bases; junction bases outside the gene matches: 7. Germline CDR1 is MNHEY and CDR2 is SVGAGI. This CDR3 spans 13 amino acids. The CDR3 DNA sequence: TGTGCCACCCAGCCGGGGGGACAAGAGACCCAGTACTTC. Protein: CATQPGGQETQYF.